The source of this TCR beta chain is a study of OX40 agonist ivuxolimab in advanced cancers. The data were produced by immunoSEQ multiplex PCR, yet TCRdb's version contains in-frame clones alone and is incomplete. The sample lists approximately 77,000 clones; approximately 85% were seen once. The source material was CD4+ or CD8+ T cells sorted from blood, sampled in a trial of the OX40 agonist ivuxolimab. The TCR was taken from an adult with an advanced solid tumor such as melanoma, head and neck, liver or kidney cancer.

CDR3: CASSSGTAGEKLFF. The DNA of the CDR3 is TGTGCCAGCAGCTCCGGGACGGCGGGTGAAAAACTGTTTTTT. The chain carries TRBV5-8 and TRBJ1-4; possible D gene TRBD1, 5 bases. V was clipped by 3 bases and J by 7 bases, with 13 bases between them. This CDR3 comprises 14 residues. The germline V gene encodes CDR1 SGHTS and CDR2 YDEGEE.